The 28 T cell receptor beta chains reported below all come from one sample, sequenced in a study of CD8 T cells in ankylosing spondylitis. TCRdb reprocessed the 5' RACE reads with MiXCR, giving one entry per CDR3 protein. The data contain about 90,000 distinct CDR3 sequences, approximately 9.6% of them singletons. Study-wide points: Apparently characteristic of ankylosing spondylitis blood was a TCR beta motif (roughly eight highly homologous variants).

For these TCRs, the target antigens are not known. Sequencing input: blood, either unsorted or a sorted T cell fraction (not recorded which). The receptors were sampled from a male donor with ankylosing spondylitis.

In its sample, this clonotype was seen many times. The chain recombines TRBV27 with TRBJ1-1; 7 nucleotides agree with TRBD1. V gave up 2 bases and J gave up 1 base; unmatched junction bases: 1. Germline loops: CDR1 MNHEY, CDR2 SMNVEV (reference sequence). The CDR3 totals 14 residues. The CDR3 is CASSLRGPNTEAFF. The CDR3 DNA is TGTGCCAGCAGTTTAAGGGGGCCGAACACTGAAGCTTTCTTT.

This clonotype was seen more than once but under ten times. This rearrangement joins TRBV16 to TRBJ2-7; weak D call: TRBD1 (7 bases). The ends were cut back, 1 base at V and 2 bases at J, with 12 bases in the middle. The germline gives CDR1 KGHSY, CDR2 FQNENV. This CDR3 contains 15 residues. CDR3 protein: CASSQFGGTAYEQYV. The CDR3 nucleotides are TGTGCCAGCAGCCAATTCGGAGGGACAGCCTACGAGCAGTACGTC.

This clonotype was recorded at least ten times. The chain combines TRBV3-1 with TRBJ1-1, with D perhaps TRBD1 (5 bases). The CDR3 is 14 residues long. V dropped 4 bases and J dropped 0 bases, with 9 bases sitting between them. CDR1 and CDR2 from the germline V gene are LGHDT and YNNKEL (reference sequence). The CDR3 region has the DNA TGTGCCAGCAGCCCGGACATCATGAACACTGAAGCTTTCTTT. It encodes CASSPDIMNTEAFF.

This clonotype came up many times. The CDR3 here is CASRVGTGFTGELFF. CDR3 coding DNA: TGTGCCAGCCGTGTGGGGACAGGGTTCACCGGGGAGCTGTTTTTT. The gene calls are TRBV12-3 or TRBV12-4 and TRBJ2-2; 9 bases map to TRBD1. This CDR3 spans 15 amino acids. V shed 8 bases and J 4 bases; nucleotides not matched to a gene: 8.

This clonotype was counted ten times or more. The rearrangement uses TRBV12-3 or TRBV12-4 and TRBJ2-2; D is undetermined. The CDR3 consists of 11 residues. The V end lost 7 bases, the J end lost 6 bases, and 6 bases lay between the germline ends. CDR3 nucleotide sequence: TGTGCCAGCACGGTCGCCGGGGAGCTGTTTTTT. It is translated as CASTVAGELFF.

This chain uses TRBV9 with TRBJ2-3; D not resolved. The CDR3 spans 13 residues. The germline V and J ends were trimmed by 2 bases and 3 bases, with 7 bases remaining between them. Germline loops: CDR1 SGDLS, CDR2 YYNGEE. The DNA for the CDR3 is TGTGCCAGCAGCGTTACCCCGACAGATACGCAGTATTTT. This sequence encodes CASSVTPTDTQYF.

This clonotype was recorded many times. V is TRBV3-1 and J is TRBJ2-1; TRBD2 matches at 15 bases. Germline V gene data show CDR1 as LGHDT and CDR2 as YNNKEL (reference sequence). The CDR3 totals 20 residues. The V and J ends lost 1 base and 0 bases, in that order; junction bases with no gene match: 7. CDR3 loop: CASSQGGLAGGGGSYNEQFF. The CDR3 DNA reads TGTGCCAGCAGCCAAGGGGGACTAGCGGGAGGAGGAGGCTCCTACAATGAGCAGTTCTTC.

This clonotype showed up many times. This rearrangement joins TRBV7-6 to TRBJ1-4; tentative D call: TRBD1 (5 bases). The CDR3 is 13 amino acids. Germline assignment: CDR1 SGHVS and CDR2 FNYEAQ. V was clipped by 5 bases and J by 11 bases, with 15 bases between them. The CDR3: CASSPEDPGKLFF. The CDR3 DNA reads as TGTGCCAGCAGCCCCGAGGATCCAGGGAAACTGTTTTTT.

The chain has TRBV7-9 and TRBJ2-1; 8 positions agree with TRBD1. J gave up 7 bases and V 5 bases, and 4 bases lay outside the gene matches. There are 13 residues in the CDR3. Looked up from germline, CDR1 is SEHNR and CDR2 is FQNEAQ (reference sequence). The CDR3 region is CASSPRTGNEQFF. Written as DNA, the CDR3 is TGTGCCAGCAGCCCCCGGACAGGGAATGAGCAGTTCTTC.

The chain joins TRBV11-2 to TRBJ1-1, with unresolved D. CDR3 size: 11 residues. V lost 5 bases to trimming and J lost 3 bases, with 4 bases between them. CDR1 and CDR2 from the germline V gene are SGHAT and FQNNGV. Written as DNA, the CDR3 is TGTGCCAGCAGCCTACACACTGAAGCTTTCTTT. As protein: CASSLHTEAFF.

The table lists this clonotype with a few counts. Here the CDR3 DNA reads TGCAGTGCTGATAGCGGGAGGATCATCTCCTACAATGAGCAGTTCTTC. Translating it yields CSADSGRIISYNEQFF. The V call is TRBV20-1, the J call TRBJ2-1; 10 positions match TRBD2. The CDR3 is 16 amino acids. Germline V lookup: CDR1 DFQATT, CDR2 SNEGSKA (reference sequence). After removal of 5 bases from V and 0 bases from J, the junction contained 7 bases not matched to a gene.

V is TRBV20-1 and J is TRBJ1-1, with D uncertain. V was pared by 5 bases and J by 2 bases, with 6 bases between. This CDR3 contains 11 residues. Germline CDR1 reads DFQATT; CDR2 reads SNEGSKA (reference sequence). CDR3 region: CSAWYNTEAFF. Written as DNA, the CDR3 is TGCAGTGCTTGGTACAACACTGAAGCTTTCTTT.

This clonotype showed up many times. The gene calls are TRBV7-9 and TRBJ2-7, with D uncertain. This CDR3 region has 16 residues. Trimming stripped 1 base from V and 2 bases from J, with 15 bases between. Germline V gene data show CDR1 as SEHNR and CDR2 as FQNEAQ (reference sequence). For the CDR3, the DNA is TGTGCCAGCAGCTTAGAGGCTTCCACAAACCCCTACGAGCAGTACTTC. Amino acids: CASSLEASTNPYEQYF.

The CDR3 loop reads CAISESKSSGMTANEQFF. DNA for the CDR3: TGTGCCATCAGTGAGTCGAAGAGTAGCGGGATGACGGCCAATGAGCAGTTCTTC. V is TRBV10-3 and J is TRBJ2-1; TRBD2 agrees at 8 bases. Germline assignment: CDR1 ENHRY and CDR2 SYGVKD. Trimming at V came to 0 bases and at J to 6 bases, leaving 13 bases not matched to a gene. This CDR3 is 18 amino acids long.

This clonotype was seen many times. The rearrangement links TRBV7-9 to TRBJ2-1, with a weak D call TRBD2 (6 bases). Germline-derived CDR1 and CDR2 are SEHNR and FQNEAQ (reference sequence). This CDR3 has 13 residues. The germline V and J ends were trimmed by 6 bases and 3 bases, with 9 bases remaining between them. CDR3 protein: CASRRTNYNEQFF. The CDR3 nucleotides are TGTGCCAGCAGAAGGACTAACTACAATGAGCAGTTCTTC.

In its sample, this clonotype was seen a few times. The chain recombines TRBV13 with TRBJ2-5; D unresolved. The CDR3 is made up of 13 amino acids. Germline V gene lookup returns CDR1 PRHDT and CDR2 FYEKMQ (reference sequence). The germline V and J ends were trimmed by 4 bases and 4 bases, with 10 bases remaining between them. Here the CDR3 reads CASSSSLRETQYF. In DNA form, the CDR3 reads TGTGCCAGCAGCTCTAGTTTAAGAGAGACCCAGTACTTC.

The CDR3 sequence: CSARARPRDRQWDTEAFF. In DNA form, the CDR3 reads TGCAGTGCTAGAGCGAGGCCCCGGGACAGGCAATGGGACACTGAAGCTTTCTTT. The rearrangement joins TRBV20-1 to TRBJ1-1, with TRBD1 identical over 8 bases. Germline V gene sequence: CDR1 DFQATT, CDR2 SNEGSKA (reference sequence). This CDR3 spans 18 amino acids. After removal of 1 base from V and 3 bases from J, the junction contained 16 bases not matched to a gene.

This clonotype was counted a few times. The gene calls are TRBV7-8 and TRBJ2-1; weak D call: TRBD2 (6 bases). CDR3 length equals 15 residues. CDR1 SGHVS and CDR2 FQNEAQ come from the germline V gene. Between the trimmed V and J ends, which lost 5 bases and 8 bases, there was a span of 19 bases. DNA for the CDR3: TGTGCCAGCAGCCCTCCGGGGGAGGAGTTATATGAGCAGTTCTTC. It is translated as CASSPPGEELYEQFF.

The rearrangement links TRBV28 to TRBJ2-2; the D gene is possibly TRBD1 (5 bases). CDR3 length: 14 amino acids. Germline V lookup: CDR1 MDHEN, CDR2 SYDVKM. Trimming took off 7 bases at V and 1 base at J, with 10 bases between the two ends. The CDR3 loop reads CASTLDRNTGELFF. In nucleotides, the CDR3 is TGTGCCAGCACCCTAGACAGGAACACCGGGGAGCTGTTTTTT.

This clonotype was seen ten or more times. J is TRBJ2-7 and V is TRBV27; D is perhaps TRBD2 (5 bases). Germline V gene lookup returns CDR1 MNHEY and CDR2 SMNVEV (reference sequence). V shed 8 bases and J shed 2 bases, with 13 bases lying between them. The CDR3 is made up of 13 amino acids. This CDR3 reads CASGRGLAYEQYV. CDR3 in DNA: TGTGCCAGCGGTCGAGGACTGGCCTACGAGCAGTACGTC.

This clonotype was counted ten times or more. V is TRBV29-1 and J is TRBJ2-1; D not certain. Germline CDR1 SQVTM, CDR2 ANQGSEA. The germline V and J ends were trimmed by 7 bases and 10 bases, with 14 bases remaining between them. This CDR3 has 11 amino acids. Here the CDR3 DNA reads TGCAGCGCCGAGGACGGCTTCGAGCAGTTCTTC. Its translation is CSAEDGFEQFF.

The chain links TRBV9 to TRBJ1-3; unclear D gene. With 4 bases removed from V and 0 bases from J, the gap between germline ends came to 11 bases. The CDR3 has 15 residues. Germline V gene sequence: CDR1 SGDLS, CDR2 YYNGEE. This chain's CDR3 is CASSPSGFSGNTIYF. In DNA, the CDR3 is TGTGCCAGCAGCCCCAGCGGATTCTCTGGAAACACCATATATTTT.

In its sample, this clonotype was seen a few times. The chain carries TRBV5-5 and TRBJ1-1; no reliable D call. CDR1 SGHKS and CDR2 YYEKEE come from the germline V gene (reference sequence). This CDR3 is 13 amino acids long. The ends were cut back, 0 bases at V and 7 bases at J, with 10 bases in the middle. CDR3 region: CASSLGLEGEAFF. As DNA, the CDR3 is TGTGCCAGCAGCTTGGGGCTAGAGGGTGAAGCTTTCTTT.

Ten or more counts support this clonotype. V is TRBV12-3 or TRBV12-4 and J is TRBJ2-3; possible D gene TRBD2, 5 bases. This CDR3 comprises 14 residues. Trimming took off 3 bases at V and 3 bases at J, with 10 bases between the two ends. The CDR3 loop is CASSFGIETDTQYF. The CDR3 bases are TGTGCCAGCAGTTTCGGGATAGAGACAGATACGCAGTATTTT.

This chain joins TRBV2 and TRBJ1-6; D gene ambiguous. The CDR3 is 14 residues long. V was trimmed by 8 bases and J by 7 bases, leaving 15 bases between them. Germline CDR1 reads SNHLY; CDR2 reads FYNNEI. In DNA form, the CDR3 reads TGTGCCAGCGCAGAAGCGGGGTCAAATTCACCCCTCCACTTT. Encoded protein: CASAEAGSNSPLHF.

This chain joins TRBV5-1 and TRBJ2-1; tentative D call: TRBD2 (6 bases). V gave up 0 bases and J gave up 3 bases, with 13 bases separating them. Germline V gene sequence: CDR1 SGHRS, CDR2 YFSETQ. This CDR3 is built from 16 residues. CDR3 loop: CASSLAGSPIYNEQFF. The CDR3 nucleotides read TGCGCCAGCAGCTTGGCCGGGAGTCCGATCTACAATGAGCAGTTCTTC.

This clonotype was counted only a few times. The chain carries TRBV12-3 or TRBV12-4 and TRBJ2-1, with TRBD2 matching 9 bases. V shed 7 bases and J 0 bases; nucleotides not matched to a gene: 10. The CDR3 length is 17 residues. The chain's CDR3 is CASTLMGSGSSYNEQFF. The CDR3 DNA is TGTGCCAGCACTTTGATGGGTAGCGGGAGCTCCTACAATGAGCAGTTCTTC.

This clonotype was observed many times. The J gene is TRBJ2-1, the V gene TRBV20-1; D is uncertain. Trimming removed 6 bases from V and 0 bases from J, with 9 bases in between. The length of the CDR3 is 13 residues. Germline V lookup: CDR1 DFQATT, CDR2 SNEGSKA (reference sequence). CDR3 nucleotide sequence: TGCAGTGCAGCCGGTTTCTCCTACAATGAGCAGTTCTTC. Its protein product is CSAAGFSYNEQFF.